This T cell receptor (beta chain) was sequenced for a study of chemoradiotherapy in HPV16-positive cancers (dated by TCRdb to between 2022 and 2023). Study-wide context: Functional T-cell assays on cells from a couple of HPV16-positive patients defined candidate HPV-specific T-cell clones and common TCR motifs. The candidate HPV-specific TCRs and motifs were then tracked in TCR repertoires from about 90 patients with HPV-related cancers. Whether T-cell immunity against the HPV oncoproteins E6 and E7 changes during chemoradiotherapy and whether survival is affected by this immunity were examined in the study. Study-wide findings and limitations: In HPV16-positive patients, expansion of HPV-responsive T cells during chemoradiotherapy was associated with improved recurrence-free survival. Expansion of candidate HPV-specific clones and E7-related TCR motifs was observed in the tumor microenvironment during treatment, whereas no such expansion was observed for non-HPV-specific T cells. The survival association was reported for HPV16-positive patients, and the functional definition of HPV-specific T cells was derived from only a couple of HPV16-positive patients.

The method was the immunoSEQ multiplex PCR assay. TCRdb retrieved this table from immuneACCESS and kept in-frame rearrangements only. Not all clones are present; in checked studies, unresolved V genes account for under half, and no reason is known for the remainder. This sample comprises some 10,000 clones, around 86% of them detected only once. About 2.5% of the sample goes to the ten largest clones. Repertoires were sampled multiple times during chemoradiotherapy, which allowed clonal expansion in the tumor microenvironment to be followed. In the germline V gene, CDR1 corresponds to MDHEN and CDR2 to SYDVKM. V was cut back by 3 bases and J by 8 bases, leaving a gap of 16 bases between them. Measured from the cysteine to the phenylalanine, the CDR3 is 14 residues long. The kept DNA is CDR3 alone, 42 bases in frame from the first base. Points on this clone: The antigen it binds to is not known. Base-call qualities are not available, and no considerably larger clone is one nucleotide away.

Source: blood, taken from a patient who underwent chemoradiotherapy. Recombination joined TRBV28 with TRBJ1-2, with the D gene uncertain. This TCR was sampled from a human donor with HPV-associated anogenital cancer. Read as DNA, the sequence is TGTGCCAGCAGTTTGGAACAGCCGGTCGGGGGCTACACCTTC. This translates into CASSLEQPVGGYTF.